The 28 T cell receptor beta chains below were found in one sample sequenced in a study of Ad26.COV2.S vaccination and SARS-CoV-2 variants. Clones were sequenced by immunoSEQ multiplex PCR, and TCRdb holds only the in-frame ones, with some missing. This table holds over 450,000 clones, about 89% found once. As for treatment: 15 to 20 received Ad26.COV2.S at low or high dose, single or two shots; roughly five received placebo; per-sample allocation not given. Specimen acquisition occurred on day 63 following the initial vaccine or placebo injection. The specimen was peripheral blood, collected in a trial of Ad26.COV2.S vaccine versus placebo. The source of these receptors is a person aged 18-60 years who received the Ad26.COV2.S COVID-19 vaccine or a placebo.

J is TRBJ1-6 and V is TRBV6-2 or TRBV6-3; D remains unclear. Trimming cost V 1 base and J 6 bases, with 13 bases left between them. This CDR3 has 16 amino acids. Germline V CDR1 and CDR2: MNHEY, SVGEGT. CDR3 residues: CASSYFPSGLNSPLHF. In nucleotides, the CDR3 is TGTGCCAGCAGTTACTTCCCTTCCGGCCTTAATTCACCCCTCCACTTT.

The V call is TRBV12-2, the J call TRBJ2-2. TRBV12-2 is a listed pseudogene. The CDR3 length is 15 residues. The CDR3 sequence: CASRLRGQGVGELFF. The CDR3, as DNA: TGTGCAAGTCGCTTAAGGGGCCAGGGAGTCGGGGAGCTGTTTTTT.

The gene calls are TRBV11-3 and TRBJ2-3; D not resolved. This CDR3 spans 12 amino acids. Trimming removed 5 bases from V and 9 bases from J, with 12 bases in between. Looked up from germline, CDR1 is SGHNT and CDR2 is YENEEA. The CDR3 loop is CASSLALGTQYF. CDR3 sequence (DNA): TGTGCCAGCAGCCTGGCCCTTGGGACGCAGTATTTT.

This clone is a singleton in its sample. V gene TRBV5-6 combines with J gene TRBJ2-3, with 7 bases identical to TRBD2. CDR1 is SGHDT, CDR2 YYEEEE, per germline. V trimming: 4 bases; J trimming: 0 bases; junction bases outside the gene matches: 11. The CDR3 is 17 amino acids. CDR3 DNA sequence: TGTGCCAGCAGCCCGTTAACGGGAGGACTTAGCACAGATACGCAGTATTTT. Its translation: CASSPLTGGLSTDTQYF.

The chain couples TRBV28 to TRBJ1-6; D is unclear. V shed 3 bases and J shed 5 bases, with 8 bases lying between them. The CDR3 consists of 14 residues. Germline CDR1 reads MDHEN; CDR2 reads SYDVKM. CDR3 sequence: CASSFLKDNSPLHF. In DNA form, the CDR3 reads TGTGCCAGCAGTTTCCTGAAAGATAATTCACCCCTCCACTTT.

This chain joins TRBV5-1 and TRBJ2-7, with 16 bases lining up with TRBD2. The CDR3 covers 18 residues. Germline-derived CDR1 and CDR2 are SGHRS and YFSETQ. The trim removed 4 bases at V and 6 bases at J, leaving 13 bases unmatched. CDR3 sequence: CASSPRRGLAGGPLEQYF. As DNA, the CDR3 is TGCGCCAGCAGCCCCAGGAGGGGACTAGCGGGAGGGCCGCTCGAGCAGTACTTC.

This chain connects TRBV6-5 to TRBJ2-7, with 9 bases that match TRBD1. V trimming: 4 bases; J trimming: 2 bases; junction bases outside the gene matches: 6. The germline V gene encodes CDR1 MNHEY and CDR2 SVGAGI. CDR3 size: 15 residues. The CDR3 nucleotides read TGTGCCAGCAGTTCTCCCGGGACAGGGACCTACGAGCAGTACTTC. Protein: CASSSPGTGTYEQYF.

This rearrangement joins TRBV28 to TRBJ2-5; 11 bases agree with TRBD2. The CDR3 totals 18 residues. CDR1 is MDHEN and CDR2 is SYDVKM in the germline V gene. The V segment lost 3 bases and the J segment 0 bases; nucleotides outside the gene matches: 9. The CDR3 nucleotides read TGTGCCAGCAGTTTCCTCCTAGGGACTAGCGGAGACCAAGAGACCCAGTACTTC. Translation gives CASSFLLGTSGDQETQYF.

V and J are TRBV9 and TRBJ2-6; D possibly corresponds to TRBD1 (6 bases). The CDR3 has 14 amino acids. Deletions cut 3 bases from V and 2 bases from J, with 6 bases between. The germline gives CDR1 SGDLS, CDR2 YYNGEE. In DNA form, the CDR3 reads TGTGCCAGCAGCGACAGGGCTGGGGCCAACGTCCTGACTTTC. Its translation: CASSDRAGANVLTF.

The V call is TRBV21-1, the J call TRBJ2-3; the listed D gene, TRBD2, was not tested against the DNA. TRBV21-1 has pseudogene status. The CDR3 has 14 residues. Here the CDR3 reads CASSKGTSTDTQYF. The CDR3 nucleotides read TGTGCCAGCAGCAAAGGGACTAGCACAGATACGCAGTATTTT.

The J gene is TRBJ2-3, the V gene TRBV3-1 (or the pseudogene TRBV3-2); 13 positions match TRBD2. The germline V gene has CDR1 LGHDT and CDR2 YNNKEL (reference sequence). This CDR3 spans 18 amino acids. V dropped 9 bases and J dropped 2; count of bases not matched to a gene: 14. The CDR3 DNA reads as TGTGCCAGAAATCCTGAGACTAGCGGGAGGCGTAACACAGATACGCAGTATTTT. Its protein product is CARNPETSGRRNTDTQYF.

This sequence joins TRBV10-3 and TRBJ1-1; D perhaps matches TRBD1 (5 bases). From germline, CDR1 is ENHRY and CDR2 SYGVKD. With 1 base removed from V and 1 base from J, the gap between germline ends came to 13 bases. There are 16 residues in the CDR3. CDR3 bases: TGTGCCATCAGTGAGTATGAGGAGGGGACGAACACTGAAGCTTTCTTT. Amino acids: CAISEYEEGTNTEAFF.

The chain carries TRBV3-1 (or the pseudogene TRBV3-2) and TRBJ2-5, with D unresolved. The CDR3 contains 15 residues. Trimming shortened V by 0 bases and J by 5 bases, and 13 bases separated the two germline ends. Germline values: CDR1 LGHDT, CDR2 YNNKEL (reference sequence). CDR3 residues: CASSQDRASRETQYF. CDR3 coding DNA: TGTGCCAGCAGCCAAGATCGGGCTAGTAGGGAGACCCAGTACTTC.

The V gene is TRBV7-9, the J gene TRBJ1-1; D unclear. From germline, CDR1 is SEHNR and CDR2 FQNEAQ (reference sequence). Trimming took off 1 base at V and 2 bases at J, with 14 bases between the two ends. The CDR3 is 16 residues long. As DNA, the CDR3 is TGTGCCAGCAGCTTAGGGGTGGCCCGGCAAAACACTGAAGCTTTCTTT. Translated: CASSLGVARQNTEAFF.

The chain employs TRBV30 and TRBJ1-1; D might be TRBD1 (5 bases). With 4 bases removed from V and 1 base from J, the gap between germline ends came to 13 bases. Germline lookup yields CDR1 GTSNPN and CDR2 SVGIG (reference sequence). The CDR3 contains 14 residues. This CDR3 reads CAWNSDIKNTEAFF. The DNA of the CDR3 is TGTGCCTGGAATTCGGACATAAAGAACACTGAAGCTTTCTTT.

The CDR3 loop is CASSFYSGRNTIYF. CDR3 coding DNA: TGTGCCAGCAGTTTTTATTCTGGCCGAAACACCATATATTTT. This chain joins TRBV28 and TRBJ1-3; unclear D gene. The CDR3 contains 14 residues. V shed 3 bases and J shed 5 bases, with 11 bases lying between them. Germline V gives CDR1 MDHEN, CDR2 SYDVKM.

V and J are TRBV6-5 and TRBJ1-1; D is unclear. Between the trimmed V and J ends, which lost 2 bases and 2 bases, there was a span of 9 bases. Germline CDR1 and CDR2: MNHEY and SVGAGI. The length of the CDR3 is 14 residues. For the CDR3, the DNA is TGTGCCAGCAGTTACACACACCTAAACACTGAAGCTTTCTTT. Its protein is CASSYTHLNTEAFF.

V usage is TRBV5-4 and J usage is TRBJ2-3; a weak D match, TRBD1 (7 bases). This CDR3 comprises 15 residues. Per the germline V gene, CDR1 is SGHNT and CDR2 is YYREEE (reference sequence). V was clipped by 4 bases and J by 0 bases, with 12 bases between them. The CDR3 region has the DNA TGTGCCAGCAGCGGCAGGGGGGTAAGCACAGATACGCAGTATTTT. Protein sequence: CASSGRGVSTDTQYF.

In its sample, this clone was seen once. The chain recombines TRBV4-2 with TRBJ2-7; no firm D call. The CDR3 sequence is 15 residues long. CDR1 is LGHNA and CDR2 is YNFKEQ in the germline V gene. Trimming pared 3 bases from V and 5 bases from J, leaving 17 bases between. CDR3 in amino acids: CASSHFKQDDNEQYF. For the CDR3, the DNA is TGTGCCAGCAGCCATTTTAAGCAGGACGATAACGAGCAGTACTTC.

The chain combines TRBV10-2 with TRBJ1-1; no clear D gene. Trimming left V 10 bases short and J 8 bases short, with 20 bases between. The CDR3 sequence is 13 residues long. The germline CDR1 and CDR2 sequences are WSHSY and SAAADI. The CDR3 sequence: CATTGYWGTEAFF. The CDR3, as DNA: TGCGCCACCACGGGTTATTGGGGAACCGAAGCTTTCTTT.

V usage is TRBV28 and J usage is TRBJ2-1; 10 bases are a match to TRBD2. From germline, CDR1 is MDHEN and CDR2 SYDVKM. V dropped 4 bases and J dropped 2; count of bases not matched to a gene: 2. This CDR3 contains 15 residues. CDR3 sequence: CASSSLAGTYNEQFF. CDR3 in DNA: TGTGCCAGCAGTTCACTAGCGGGAACCTACAATGAGCAGTTCTTC.

V and J are TRBV28 and TRBJ1-2; the match to TRBD1 covers 9 bases. Germline CDR1 and CDR2: MDHEN and SYDVKM. The CDR3 sequence is 15 residues long. V shed 5 bases and J 3 bases; nucleotides not matched to a gene: 7. This chain's CDR3 is CASSPGDRVYYGYTF. The CDR3, as DNA: TGTGCCAGCAGTCCGGGGGACAGGGTTTACTATGGCTACACCTTC.

The gene calls are TRBV6-6 and TRBJ2-7; D ambiguous. The germline V gene has CDR1 MNHNY and CDR2 SVGAGI (reference sequence). Trimming removed 4 bases at V and 0 bases at J, with 10 bases between. CDR3 length: 14 amino acids. CDR3 coding DNA: TGTGCCAGCAGTTCCGCACCCAACTCCTACGAGCAGTACTTC. It specifies CASSSAPNSYEQYF.

The chain is built from TRBV18 and TRBJ2-5; D ambiguous. Germline CDR1 and CDR2: KGHSH and LQKENI. Trimming removed 4 bases from V and 0 bases from J, with 6 bases in between. This CDR3 comprises 13 residues. This CDR3 is CASSQGYQETQYF. In nucleotides, the CDR3 is TGTGCCAGCTCACAGGGATACCAAGAGACCCAGTACTTC.

This clone was observed a single time. The CDR3 is CAIQPGQGVSNQPQHF. In DNA form, the CDR3 reads TGTGCCATACAACCGGGACAGGGGGTTAGCAATCAGCCCCAGCATTTT. V and J are TRBV6-6 and TRBJ1-5; 11 bases match TRBD1. Losses at the gene ends were 10 bases for V and 0 bases for J; bases not matched to a gene: 8. The V gene's germline CDR1 is MNHNY and CDR2 SVGAGI (reference sequence). The CDR3 has 16 amino acids.

Turning to this clone: One end of the junction does not line up with germline, which may come from a read error. The chain recombines TRBV7-9 with TRBJ1-1, with D uncertain. Germline assignment: CDR1 SEHNR and CDR2 FQNEAQ (reference sequence). The CDR3 is made up of 11 amino acids. The CDR3 nucleotides are TGTGCCAGCATCTTAGGAACTGAAGCTTTCTTT. Translated: CASILGTEAFF. Full variable domain (outside the CDR3, taken from reference TRBV7-9 and TRBJ1-1): DTGVSQNPRHKITKRGQNVTFRCDPISEHNRLYWYRQTLGQGPEFLTYFQNEAQLEKSRLLSDRFSAERPKGSFSTLEIQRTEQGDSAMYLCASILGTEAFFGQGTRLTVV.

This rearrangement joins TRBV18 to TRBJ2-1, with TRBD2 as a possible D gene (6 bases). Deletions cut 2 bases from V and 3 bases from J, with 20 bases between. The length of the CDR3 is 18 residues. Looked up from germline, CDR1 is KGHSH and CDR2 is LQKENI. CDR3 loop: CASSPRSGGEVGYNEQFF. In nucleotides, the CDR3 is TGTGCCAGCTCACCAAGGTCAGGCGGGGAGGTTGGCTACAATGAGCAGTTCTTC.

As concerns this clone: Other DNA sequences from this sample encode an identical CDR3 as well. CDR3 in amino acids: CASSLSSGYGYTF. In nucleotides, the CDR3 is TGTGCCAGCAGTTTATCCTCTGGTTATGGCTACACCTTC. The chain uses TRBV27 and TRBJ1-2; no clear D. V gave up 0 bases and J gave up 5 bases, with 7 bases separating them. The CDR3 sequence is 13 residues long. Germline CDR1 and CDR2: MNHEY and SMNVEV (reference sequence).